Presented here are 10 T cell receptor beta chains from one specimen sequenced in a study of cytomegalovirus exposure and HLA in healthy donors. Amplification used 60 Vbeta primers and 13 Jbeta primers. Only in-frame clones appear in the TCRdb table, and some are missing; sequencing was by immunoSEQ multiplex PCR. The ten top clones account for roughly an eighth, within a sample of approximately 52,000 clones. The source material was PBMCs. These receptors came from a woman aged 55-70 years in good health and CMV-seropositive.

The chain recombines TRBV10-3 with TRBJ1-2; 11 bases fit TRBD1. The CDR3 consists of 15 residues. Per germline, CDR1 ENHRY and CDR2 SYGVKD. V was pared by 7 bases and J by 3 bases, with 7 bases of the junction left unmatched. DNA for the CDR3: TGTGCCATCAACGCGGACAGGGGGCTTGACTATGGCTACACCTTC. Protein sequence: CAINADRGLDYGYTF.

The CDR3: CASSYSVAGEQFF. CDR3 DNA: TGTGCCAGCAGTTACTCGGTAGCGGGTGAGCAGTTCTTC. The V gene is TRBV6-6, the J gene TRBJ2-1; 7 nucleotides align to TRBD2. Unmatched junction bases numbered 2, after V lost 0 bases and J lost 9 bases. From germline, CDR1 is MNHNY and CDR2 SVGAGI (reference sequence). The CDR3 runs to 13 residues.

The chain combines TRBV5-1 with TRBJ2-3; 10 bases match TRBD1. Unmatched junction bases numbered 5, after V lost 7 bases and J lost 3 bases. The CDR3 contains 14 residues. Germline CDR1 and CDR2: SGHRS and YFSETQ. The CDR3 sequence: CASSGQGQTDTQYF. Written as DNA, the CDR3 is TGCGCCAGCTCGGGACAGGGGCAGACAGATACGCAGTATTTT.

The J gene is TRBJ1-4, the V gene TRBV6-1; 7 bases fit TRBD1. CDR1 MNHNS and CDR2 SASEGT come from the germline V gene. CDR3 length equals 16 residues. Trimming cost V 3 bases and J 1 base; bases outside gene matches: 5. Here the CDR3 DNA reads TGTGCCAGCAGTGAGGGGACAGCTATAACTAATGAAAAACTGTTTTTT. Translation gives CASSEGTAITNEKLFF.

V gene TRBV18 combines with J gene TRBJ2-2; 7 bases fit TRBD1. Germline assignment: CDR1 KGHSH and CDR2 LQKENI. The CDR3 is 15 amino acids. The junction had 7 bases not matched to a gene; V was cut back by 5 bases and J by 4 bases. The CDR3 loop reads CASSARQGPTGELFF. The DNA of the CDR3 is TGTGCCAGCTCAGCACGACAGGGACCCACCGGGGAGCTGTTTTTT.

The chain couples TRBV5-1 to TRBJ2-7; tentatively, D is TRBD1 (5 bases). The V and J ends lost 7 bases and 3 bases respectively, with 11 bases between them. There are 12 residues in the CDR3. Per the germline V gene, CDR1 is SGHRS and CDR2 is YFSETQ. CDR3 sequence: CASGAADYEQYF. The CDR3 DNA reads as TGCGCCAGCGGGGCGGCCGACTACGAGCAGTACTTC. The full variable domain, in which reference TRBV5-1 and TRBJ2-7 provide the parts outside the CDR3, is KAGVTQTPRYLIKTRGQQVTLSCSPISGHRSVSWYQQTPGQGLQFLFEYFSETQRNKGNFPGRFSGRQFSNSRSEMNVSTLELGDSALYLCASGAADYEQYFGPGTRLTVT.

The V gene is TRBV5-6, the J gene TRBJ2-4; D is possibly TRBD2 (6 bases). Between the trimmed V and J ends, which lost 0 bases and 1 base, there was a span of 11 bases. CDR1 is SGHDT, CDR2 YYEEEE, per germline. The CDR3 sequence is 16 residues long. CDR3 sequence reads: CASSLAFREAKNIQYF. CDR3 sequence (DNA): TGTGCCAGCAGCTTGGCGTTCCGGGAGGCCAAAAACATTCAGTACTTC.

J is TRBJ1-1 and V is TRBV2, with 7 nucleotides matching TRBD1. This CDR3 comprises 16 residues. Germline CDR1 reads SNHLY; CDR2 reads FYNNEI. Trimming cost V 0 bases and J 0 bases; bases outside gene matches: 4. This CDR3 is CASSEARGQLNTEAFF. CDR3 in DNA: TGTGCCAGCAGTGAAGCAAGGGGACAGTTGAACACTGAAGCTTTCTTT.

This chain joins TRBV29-1 and TRBJ2-7; 9 nucleotides match TRBD1. V trimming: 4 bases; J trimming: 5 bases; junction bases outside the gene matches: 6. CDR3 size: 13 residues. The germline V gene has CDR1 SQVTM and CDR2 ANQGSEA. This CDR3 is CSVVGQGLDEQYF. CDR3 sequence (DNA): TGCAGCGTTGTAGGACAGGGGCTCGACGAGCAGTACTTC.

The chain joins TRBV6-5 to TRBJ1-2; 7 bases map to TRBD1. From germline, CDR1 is MNHEY and CDR2 SVGAGI. J was trimmed by 8 bases and V by 6 bases; bases with no gene match: 12. The CDR3 is 14 amino acids. CDR3 in DNA: TGTGCCAGCAGCCCACTCATTACAGGGGAAGGCTACACCTTC. Residues: CASSPLITGEGYTF.